The present entry profiles one T cell receptor beta chain with its context. The antigen is unknown. Germline V lookup: CDR1 LNHDA, CDR2 SQIVND (reference sequence). This CDR3 spans 13 amino acids. V lost 3 bases, J lost 4 bases, and 9 bases lay in between. Some clones are missing from TCRdb's copy, which holds only in-frame ones; the method was immunoSEQ multiplex PCR. Of 150,000 or so clones in the sample, less than 90% are singletons; the top ten hold 10% to 12%. These data originate in a study of radiation and T cells in renal cell carcinoma. Study-wide results and limits: Baseline intratumoral clonotype presence is unknown without pretreatment biopsies.

Time point in this sample: blood 4 weeks post-SBRT, at nephrectomy. As for treatment: 15 Gy SBRT to primary tumor, nephrectomy 4 weeks later. This renal cell carcinoma was of the clear cell type. This TCR was sampled from a woman aged 50 to 60 with renal cell carcinoma. The chain employs TRBV19 and TRBJ2-5; tentative D call: TRBD1 (5 bases). Sequencing used blood, obtained from a patient whose treatment included radiotherapy and nephrectomy. The CDR3 spells CASSIVQGETQYF. The CDR3 nucleotides read TGTGCCAGTAGTATCGTCCAGGGAGAGACCCAGTACTTC.